The rows below give T cell receptor beta chains drawn from one sample of a study of cytomegalovirus exposure and HLA in healthy donors. The method was immunoSEQ multiplex PCR; TCRdb's version includes in-frame clones alone and lacks a portion of them. The table includes around 200,000 clones, approximately 82% detected once. The sample taken for sequencing was PBMCs. The source is a woman between 35 and 50 years old in good health and CMV-seronegative. The CDR3 runs from the conserved cysteine through the conserved F or W. Each record gives: V gene, D gene, J gene, clone size, CDR3 protein, CDR3 DNA. A D gene is named only where the DNA matches it firmly. For some rows the clone size is stated as once, few or many, or as a class when expanded; others skip it.

V: TRBV19; D: TRBD1; J: TRBJ2-7; size: -; CDR3: CASSPSGGYEQYF; DNA: TGTGCCAGTAGTCCCTCAGGGGGATACGAGCAGTACTTC
V: TRBV5-6; D: -; J: TRBJ1-3; size: -; CDR3: CASSGTRGNIGNTIYF; DNA: TGTGCCAGCAGCGGGACACGAGGGAATATCGGAAACACCATATATTTT
V: TRBV11-2; D: -; J: TRBJ1-1; size: few; CDR3: CASSLWGGSTEAFF; DNA: TGTGCCAGCAGCTTGTGGGGAGGGTCGACTGAAGCTTTCTTT
V: TRBV5-1; D: TRBD1; J: TRBJ1-2; size: -; CDR3: CASSFRDSYGYTF; DNA: TGCGCCAGCAGCTTCCGGGACAGCTATGGCTACACCTTC
V: TRBV6-5; D: TRBD2; J: TRBJ2-1; size: -; CDR3: CASSSLTSGGANEQFF; DNA: TGTGCCAGCAGTTCCCTGACTAGCGGGGGGGCCAATGAGCAGTTCTTC
V: TRBV7-3; D: TRBD2; J: TRBJ2-3; size: few; CDR3: CASSRGGTNQDTQYF; DNA: TGTGCCAGCAGCCGCGGGGGGACAAATCAAGATACGCAGTATTTT
V: TRBV30; D: -; J: TRBJ1-5; size: few; CDR3: CAWRGFGGGKGNQPQHF; DNA: TGTGCCTGGAGGGGTTTTGGGGGAGGGAAGGGCAATCAGCCCCAGCATTTT
V: TRBV7-2; D: -; J: TRBJ2-7; size: -; CDR3: CASSLAGRGHEQYF; DNA: TGTGCCAGCAGCTTAGCGGGCAGGGGCCACGAGCAGTACTTC
V: TRBV6-5; D: -; J: TRBJ1-2; size: few; CDR3: CASSYSGDSAGYTF; DNA: TGTGCCAGCAGTTACTCTGGAGATAGTGCTGGCTACACCTTC
V: TRBV5-1; D: -; J: TRBJ1-4; size: -; CDR3: CASSLAGNEKLFF; DNA: TGCGCCAGCAGCTTGGCCGGGAATGAAAAACTGTTTTTT
V: TRBV10-3; D: TRBD1; J: TRBJ1-2; size: -; CDR3: CAISGQGLDYGYTF; DNA: TGTGCCATCAGTGGACAGGGGTTGGACTATGGCTACACCTTC
V: TRBV11-3; D: -; J: TRBJ2-3; size: once; CDR3: CASSPSHLLADTQYF; DNA: TGTGCCAGCAGTCCCTCTCATCTATTAGCAGATACGCAGTATTTT
V: TRBV4-2; D: -; J: TRBJ1-6; size: -; CDR3: CASSQSLQGFNSPLHF; DNA: TGTGCCAGCAGCCAGTCTCTGCAGGGATTTAATTCACCCCTCCACTTT
V: TRBV5-4; D: -; J: TRBJ1-6; size: -; CDR3: CASSSANLGGYGNSPLHF; DNA: TGTGCCAGCAGCTCCGCAAACCTGGGGGGATATGGTAATTCACCCCTCCACTTT
V: TRBV12-5; D: TRBD2; J: TRBJ2-1; size: -; CDR3: CASKPSGEGNEQFF; DNA: TGTGCTAGTAAACCTAGCGGGGAGGGTAATGAGCAGTTCTTC
V: TRBV9; D: -; J: TRBJ1-6; size: -; CDR3: CASSPTGYNSPLHF; DNA: TGTGCCAGCAGCCCAACAGGGTATAATTCACCCCTCCACTTT
V: TRBV7-3; D: TRBD1; J: TRBJ2-3; size: -; CDR3: CASSLTAGTEHTDTQYF; DNA: TGTGCCAGCAGCTTAACAGCCGGGACAGAGCACACAGATACGCAGTATTTT
V: TRBV28; D: -; J: TRBJ2-2; size: -; CDR3: CASSFGPGANTPGELFF; DNA: TGTGCCAGCAGTTTTGGCCCGGGAGCCAATACGCCCGGGGAGCTGTTTTTT
V: TRBV19; D: TRBD1; J: TRBJ2-3; size: -; CDR3: CASSRGAPGQGPNTQYF; DNA: TGTGCCAGTAGTAGAGGGGCACCGGGACAGGGGCCGAATACGCAGTATTTT
V: TRBV19; D: -; J: TRBJ2-1; size: -; CDR3: CASSIVEAEQFF; DNA: TGTGCCAGTAGTATCGTGGAGGCTGAGCAGTTCTTC
V: TRBV6-4; D: -; J: TRBJ2-1; size: -; CDR3: CASSSGSGGGPYNEQFF; DNA: TGTGCCAGCAGTAGTGGGAGTGGCGGGGGCCCCTACAATGAGCAGTTCTTC
V: TRBV7-9; D: TRBD1; J: TRBJ1-2; size: -; CDR3: CASSPPIRKQGEANYGYTF; DNA: TGTGCCAGCAGCCCTCCAATCCGGAAACAGGGGGAAGCTAACTATGGCTACACCTTC
V: TRBV28; D: -; J: TRBJ1-6; size: -; CDR3: CASLGQKDSPLHF; DNA: TGTGCCAGCCTCGGACAGAAGGATTCACCCCTCCACTTT
V: TRBV10-2; D: -; J: TRBJ2-5; size: -; CDR3: CATRQAEETQYF; DNA: TGCGCCACTAGACAGGCGGAAGAGACCCAGTACTTC
V: TRBV2; D: -; J: TRBJ1-4; size: few; CDR3: CASSDPAGVNEKLFF; DNA: TGTGCCAGCAGTGACCCGGCAGGGGTTAATGAAAAACTGTTTTTT
V: TRBV5-4; D: -; J: TRBJ1-1; size: -; CDR3: CASSPQAGFTEAFF; DNA: TGTGCCAGCAGCCCGCAGGCTGGATTTACTGAAGCTTTCTTT
V: TRBV6-6; D: -; J: TRBJ1-1; size: few; CDR3: CASSYSTGRVNTEAFF; DNA: TGTGCCAGCAGTTACTCGACAGGTCGGGTGAACACTGAAGCTTTCTTT
V: TRBV5-1; D: TRBD1; J: TRBJ2-7; size: -; CDR3: CASSLEFGTGGHEQYF; DNA: TGCGCCAGCAGCTTGGAGTTTGGGACAGGGGGTCACGAGCAGTACTTC
V: TRBV5-1; D: TRBD1; J: TRBJ1-4; size: -; CDR3: CASSWTGATNEKLFF; DNA: TGCGCCAGCAGCTGGACAGGGGCAACTAATGAAAAACTGTTTTTT
V: TRBV5-1; D: TRBD2; J: TRBJ2-1; size: -; CDR3: CASSLAASGNEQFF; DNA: TGCGCCAGCAGCTTGGCGGCTAGCGGGAATGAGCAGTTCTTC
V: TRBV2; D: -; J: TRBJ1-6; size: -; CDR3: CASTRPPHNSPLHF; DNA: TGTGCCAGCACCAGGCCGCCCCATAATTCACCCCTCCACTTT
V: TRBV30; D: -; J: TRBJ1-3; size: -; CDR3: CAWSSWGDSSGNTIYF; DNA: TGTGCCTGGAGTTCGTGGGGGGATTCGTCTGGAAACACCATATATTTT
V: TRBV5-6; D: TRBD1; J: TRBJ2-1; size: -; CDR3: CASSLPGQGSSYNEQFF; DNA: TGTGCCAGCAGCTTGCCGGGACAGGGGTCATCCTACAATGAGCAGTTCTTC
V: TRBV9; D: -; J: TRBJ2-2; size: -; CDR3: CASSVVGGAGELFF; DNA: TGTGCCAGCAGCGTAGTAGGGGGAGCCGGGGAGCTGTTTTTT
V: TRBV7-2; D: -; J: TRBJ1-5; size: -; CDR3: CASSLGGVQPQHF; DNA: TGTGCCAGCAGCTTAGGGGGGGTGCAGCCCCAGCATTTT
V: TRBV7-9; D: -; J: TRBJ1-2; size: -; CDR3: CASSLNRDGYTF; DNA: TGTGCCAGCAGCTTAAATCGGGATGGCTACACCTTC
V: TRBV7-2; D: TRBD1; J: TRBJ1-5; size: -; CDR3: CASSPWTGSRSQPQHF; DNA: TGTGCCAGCAGCCCTTGGACAGGGTCCCGCAGTCAGCCCCAGCATTTT
V: TRBV7-2; D: -; J: TRBJ2-7; size: -; CDR3: CASTRAGNEQYF; DNA: TGTGCCAGCACCCGGGCCGGGAACGAGCAGTACTTC
V: TRBV2; D: -; J: TRBJ1-1; size: -; CDR3: CASSWWGVPEAFF; DNA: TGTGCCAGCAGCTGGTGGGGGGTCCCTGAAGCTTTCTTT
V: TRBV7-2; D: TRBD1; J: TRBJ2-7; size: -; CDR3: CASSLGQGTISYEQYF; DNA: TGTGCCAGCAGCTTGGGACAGGGGACTATATCCTACGAGCAGTACTTC
V: TRBV5-4; D: TRBD1; J: TRBJ2-2; size: few; CDR3: CASSLGQGNTGELFF; DNA: TGTGCCAGCAGCCTGGGACAGGGTAACACCGGGGAGCTGTTTTTT
V: TRBV5-6; D: TRBD2; J: TRBJ2-2; size: -; CDR3: CASSRRGGVPGELFF; DNA: TGTGCCAGCAGCCGACGCGGGGGGGTCCCCGGGGAGCTGTTTTTT
V: TRBV5-5; D: TRBD1; J: TRBJ2-7; size: -; CDR3: CASSPGTGSYEQYF; DNA: TGTGCCAGCAGCCCGGGGACAGGGTCCTACGAGCAGTACTTC
V: TRBV7-3; D: TRBD1; J: TRBJ2-5; size: -; CDR3: CASSPGTGRETQYF; DNA: TGTGCCAGCAGCCCAGGGACAGGGCGAGAGACCCAGTACTTC
V: TRBV6-6; D: TRBD2; J: TRBJ2-3; size: -; CDR3: CASSYGGVTDTQYF; DNA: TGTGCCAGCAGTTACGGGGGGGTCACAGATACGCAGTATTTT
V: TRBV6-5; D: TRBD1; J: TRBJ1-3; size: -; CDR3: CASSGPGQGNTIYF; DNA: TGTGCCAGCAGTGGCCCGGGACAGGGAAACACCATATATTTT